This entry is about one T cell receptor (beta chain). As yet, its antigen is unknown. This sample is part of a study of beta chain features in type 1 diabetes. Expressed TCRB transcripts were sequenced because the isolated RNA had all been reverse transcribed beforehand. For naive, central memory and regulatory T cell samples, reads averaged about 3.5 million. Sequencing used immunoSEQ multiplex PCR; TCRdb keeps in-frame clones, though not all of them. The sample includes some 900,000 clones, roughly 17% seen only once; the top ten take 0.02% to 0.025%. Findings and limits, study-wide: In the patient group, naive, central memory and Treg TCRB repertoires seemed more alike than in the healthy donor group.

Roughly 100 mL of blood, on average, came from one heparinised draw per donor. Populations obtained by sorting all exceeded 95% purity. Sequenced input: naive CD4+ T cells from blood. The clonotype comes from a woman between 18 and 29 years old in good health.

Written as DNA, the CDR3 is TGTGCCTGCGCCGGGACTAGCGGCTACACCGGGGAGCTGTTTTTT. It is translated as CACAGTSGYTGELFF. The J gene is TRBJ2-2, the V gene TRBV2, with 11 bases lining up with TRBD2. Germline CDR1 SNHLY, CDR2 FYNNEI. The CDR3 is made up of 15 amino acids. J was trimmed by 3 bases and V by 11 bases; bases with no gene match: 8.